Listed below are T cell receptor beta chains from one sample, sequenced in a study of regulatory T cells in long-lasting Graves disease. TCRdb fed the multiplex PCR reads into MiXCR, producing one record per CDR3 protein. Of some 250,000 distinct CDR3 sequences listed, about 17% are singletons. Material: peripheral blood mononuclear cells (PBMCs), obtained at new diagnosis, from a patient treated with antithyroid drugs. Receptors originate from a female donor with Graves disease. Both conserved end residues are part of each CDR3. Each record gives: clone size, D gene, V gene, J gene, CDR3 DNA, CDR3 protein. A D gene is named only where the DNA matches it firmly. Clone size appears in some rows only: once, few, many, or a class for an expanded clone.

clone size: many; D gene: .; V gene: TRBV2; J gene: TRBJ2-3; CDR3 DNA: TGTGCCAGTTCGACCTTATCGAATACGCAGTATTTT; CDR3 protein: CASSTLSNTQYF
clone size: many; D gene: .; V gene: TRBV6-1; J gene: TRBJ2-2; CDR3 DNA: TGTGCCAGCATGGGCGCCCTTGCGAACACCGGGGAGCTGTTTTTT; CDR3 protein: CASMGALANTGELFF
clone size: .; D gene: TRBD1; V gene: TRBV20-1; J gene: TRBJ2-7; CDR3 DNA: TGCAGTGCTAGCAGAACAGGGGGAAGGAACGAGCAGTACTTC; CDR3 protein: CSASRTGGRNEQYF
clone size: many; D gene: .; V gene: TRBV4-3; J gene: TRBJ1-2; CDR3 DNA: TGCGCCAGCAGCCCACCGAATTTGAACTCTCCGTACTATGGCTACACCTTC; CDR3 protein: CASSPPNLNSPYYGYTF
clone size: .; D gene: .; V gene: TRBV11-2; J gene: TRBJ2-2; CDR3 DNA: TGTGCCAGCAGCTTCGGTTGGGGCGGGGAGCTGTTTTTT; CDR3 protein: CASSFGWGGELFF
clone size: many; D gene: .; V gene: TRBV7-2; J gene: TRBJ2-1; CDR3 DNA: TGTGCCAGCAGCTCCCCGGTCGTGTATGAGCAGTTCTTC; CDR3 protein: CASSSPVVYEQFF
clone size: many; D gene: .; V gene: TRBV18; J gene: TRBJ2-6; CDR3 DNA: TGTGCCAGCTCGGGGGCTTATGGGGCCAACGTCCTGACTTTC; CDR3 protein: CASSGAYGANVLTF
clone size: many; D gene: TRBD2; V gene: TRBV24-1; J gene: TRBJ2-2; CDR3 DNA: TGTGCCACCAGTGACCCCGGACTAGCGGGGAACACCGGGGAGCTGTTTTTT; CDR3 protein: CATSDPGLAGNTGELFF
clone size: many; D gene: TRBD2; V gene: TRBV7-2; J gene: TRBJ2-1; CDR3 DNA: TGTGCCAGCAGCTTAGGGACTAGCCTGAATGAGCAGTTCTTC; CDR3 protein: CASSLGTSLNEQFF
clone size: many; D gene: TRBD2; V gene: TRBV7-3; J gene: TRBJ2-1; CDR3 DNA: TGTGCCAGCAGCTCCCGGGGGAGGGCCTATGAGCAGTTCTTC; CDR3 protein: CASSSRGRAYEQFF
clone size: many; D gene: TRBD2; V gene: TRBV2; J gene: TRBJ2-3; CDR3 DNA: TGTGCCAGCAGTGAGCTAGCGGGATCTCTCACAGATACGCAGTATTTT; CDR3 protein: CASSELAGSLTDTQYF
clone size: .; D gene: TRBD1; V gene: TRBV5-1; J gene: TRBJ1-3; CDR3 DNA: TGCGCCAGCAGCTTACAGGGGGCGCGGGCTGGAAACACCATATATTTT; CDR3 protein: CASSLQGARAGNTIYF
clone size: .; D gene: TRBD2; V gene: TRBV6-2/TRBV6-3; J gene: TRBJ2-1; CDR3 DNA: TGTGCCAGCAGTGTTAGCGGGATCCCCTACAATGAGCAGTTCTTC; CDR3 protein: CASSVSGIPYNEQFF
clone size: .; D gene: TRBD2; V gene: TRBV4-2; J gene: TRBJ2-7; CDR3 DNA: TGTGCCAGCAGCCAAGTCGGGGAGGGGCGGGAGCGCGAGCAGTACTTC; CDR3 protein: CASSQVGEGREREQYF
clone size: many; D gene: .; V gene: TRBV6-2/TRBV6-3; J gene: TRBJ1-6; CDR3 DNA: TGTGCCAGCAGTTACGGGGCAGGTTATAATTCACCCCTCCACTTT; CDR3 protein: CASSYGAGYNSPLHF
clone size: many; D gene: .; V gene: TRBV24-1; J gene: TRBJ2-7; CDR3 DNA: TGTGCCACCAGTGATGGCAGATACGAGCAGTACTTC; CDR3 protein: CATSDGRYEQYF
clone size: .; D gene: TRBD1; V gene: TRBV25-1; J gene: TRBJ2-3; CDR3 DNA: TGTGCCAGCAGTGAAACAGGGGTGCACACAGATACGCAGTATTTT; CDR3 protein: CASSETGVHTDTQYF
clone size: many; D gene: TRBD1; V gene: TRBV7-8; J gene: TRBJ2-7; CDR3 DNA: TGTGCCAGCAGCGCGAGGACAGGAATTTACGAGCAGTACTTC; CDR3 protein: CASSARTGIYEQYF
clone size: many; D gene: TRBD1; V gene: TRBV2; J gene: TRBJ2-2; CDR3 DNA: TGTGCCTTTCTGAGAGGACAGGGTTCCGGGGAGCTGTTTTTT; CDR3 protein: CAFLRGQGSGELFF
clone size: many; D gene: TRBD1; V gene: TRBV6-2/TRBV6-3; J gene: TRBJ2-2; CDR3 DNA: TGTGCCAGCAGAGGACAGGGGGCGAACACCGGGGAGCTGTTTTTT; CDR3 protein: CASRGQGANTGELFF
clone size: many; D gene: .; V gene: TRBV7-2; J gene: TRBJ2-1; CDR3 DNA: TGTGCCAGCAGCTTACGTCGGTACAATGAGCAGTTCTTC; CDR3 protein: CASSLRRYNEQFF
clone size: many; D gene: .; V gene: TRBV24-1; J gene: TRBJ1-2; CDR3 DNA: TGTGCCACCAGTGCTATCCCGGGGGGCGTCTACACCTTC; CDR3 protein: CATSAIPGGVYTF
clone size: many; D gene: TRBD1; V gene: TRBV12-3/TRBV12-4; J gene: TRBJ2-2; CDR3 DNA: TGTGCCAGCAGATGGGACAGGGTTAACACCGGGGAGCTGTTTTTT; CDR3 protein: CASRWDRVNTGELFF
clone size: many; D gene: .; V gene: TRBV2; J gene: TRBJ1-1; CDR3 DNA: TGTGCCAGCAGGCTCGCGGGGGCTAGCATGAACACTGAAGCTTTCTTT; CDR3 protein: CASRLAGASMNTEAFF
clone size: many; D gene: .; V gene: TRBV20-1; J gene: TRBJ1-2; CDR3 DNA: TGCAGTGCTAGAGATGGCCCCGTTGGTTATGGCTACACCTTC; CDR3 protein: CSARDGPVGYGYTF
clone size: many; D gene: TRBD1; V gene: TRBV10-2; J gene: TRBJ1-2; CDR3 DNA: TGCGCCAGCAGAGGGACAGGCAATGGCTACACCTTC; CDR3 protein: CASRGTGNGYTF
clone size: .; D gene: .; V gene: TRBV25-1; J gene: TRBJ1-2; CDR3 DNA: TGTGCCAGCACTGAATCCCGGGCGGGAGGCTACACCTTC; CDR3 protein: CASTESRAGGYTF
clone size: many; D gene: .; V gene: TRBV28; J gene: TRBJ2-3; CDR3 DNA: TGTGCCAGCAACGGACTCCTAACGCAGTATTTT; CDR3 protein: CASNGLLTQYF
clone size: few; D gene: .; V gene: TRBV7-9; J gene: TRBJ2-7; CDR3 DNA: TGTGCCAGCAGCTTAAGGACAGCCGACGAGCAGTACTTC; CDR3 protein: CASSLRTADEQYF
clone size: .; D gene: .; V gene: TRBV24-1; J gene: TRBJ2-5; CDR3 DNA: TGTGCCACCAGCGCCATAGGGAACAGTTTGTACCAAGAGACCCAGTACTTC; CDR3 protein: CATSAIGNSLYQETQYF
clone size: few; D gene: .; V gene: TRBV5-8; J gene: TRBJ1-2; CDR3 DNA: TGTGCCAGCAGCTTGGAGCAGGGGCGGCGCTACACCTTC; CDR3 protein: CASSLEQGRRYTF
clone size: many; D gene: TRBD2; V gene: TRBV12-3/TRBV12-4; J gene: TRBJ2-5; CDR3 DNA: TGTGCCAGCAGCGGGGGACTAGCGGAAATCCAAGAGACCCAGTACTTC; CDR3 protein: CASSGGLAEIQETQYF
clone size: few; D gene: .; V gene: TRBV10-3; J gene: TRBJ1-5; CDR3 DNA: TGTGCCATCAGTGAGTCAGGGGGTGATGTGCCCCAGCATTTT; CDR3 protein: CAISESGGDVPQHF
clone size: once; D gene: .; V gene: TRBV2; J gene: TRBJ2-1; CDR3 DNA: TGTGCCAGCCTAAAAACCAGCGGACCCACCAGCTCCTACAATGAGCAGTTCTTC; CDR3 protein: CASLKTSGPTSSYNEQFF
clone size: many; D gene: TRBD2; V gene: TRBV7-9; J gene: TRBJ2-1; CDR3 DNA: TGTGCCAGCAGCTCAAGCGGGAGCTGGCAGTTCTTC; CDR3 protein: CASSSSGSWQFF
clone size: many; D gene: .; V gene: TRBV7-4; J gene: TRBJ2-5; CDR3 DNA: TGTGCCAGCAGCTTAGAGGGTAGGCAAGAGACCCAGTACTTC; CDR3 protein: CASSLEGRQETQYF
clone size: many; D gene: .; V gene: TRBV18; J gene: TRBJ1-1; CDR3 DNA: TGTGCCAGCTCATTAGATGGACGGATGAACACTGAAGCTTTCTTT; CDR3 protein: CASSLDGRMNTEAFF
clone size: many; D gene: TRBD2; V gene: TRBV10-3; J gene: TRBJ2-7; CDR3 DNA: TGTGCCACATCCACGGCTGGCGGGAGGAGCTCCTACGAGCAGTACTTC; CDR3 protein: CATSTAGGRSSYEQYF
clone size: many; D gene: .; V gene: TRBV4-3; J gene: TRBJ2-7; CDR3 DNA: TGCGCCAGCAGCCAGAGGCGCGGCCAACCCTACGAGCAGTACTTC; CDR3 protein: CASSQRRGQPYEQYF
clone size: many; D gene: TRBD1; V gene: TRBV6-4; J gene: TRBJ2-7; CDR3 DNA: TGTGCCAGCAGTTACGGAGACAGGGTATCGGAGCAGTACTTC; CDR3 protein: CASSYGDRVSEQYF
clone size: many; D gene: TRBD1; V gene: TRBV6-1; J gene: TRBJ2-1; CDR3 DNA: TGTGCCAGCAGTCCGGACAGGGGGGTGGTCAATGAGCAGTTCTTC; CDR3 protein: CASSPDRGVVNEQFF
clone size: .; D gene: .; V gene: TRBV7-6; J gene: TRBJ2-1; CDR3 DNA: TGTGCCAGCAGCCCCCGGAGGGGCCAGCGGGTAGGCAATGAGCAGTTCTTC; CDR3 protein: CASSPRRGQRVGNEQFF
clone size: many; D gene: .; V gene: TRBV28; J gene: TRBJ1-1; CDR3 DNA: TGTGCCAGCAGTCTACTATTAACAGGAGGGGACACTGAAGCTTTCTTT; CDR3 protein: CASSLLLTGGDTEAFF
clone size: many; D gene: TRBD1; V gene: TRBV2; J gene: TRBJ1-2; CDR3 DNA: TGTGCCAGCAGTGACCCTGACAGGGAGCCCTATGGCTACACCTTC; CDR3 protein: CASSDPDREPYGYTF
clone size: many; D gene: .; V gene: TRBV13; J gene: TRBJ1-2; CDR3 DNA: TGTGCCAGCAGCTTAGGCCAGGGAGCGCGGAACTATGGCTACACCTTC; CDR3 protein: CASSLGQGARNYGYTF
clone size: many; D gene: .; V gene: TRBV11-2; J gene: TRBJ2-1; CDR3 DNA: TGTGCCAGCAGCTTTACAGCGGAGGACAATGAGCAGTTCTTC; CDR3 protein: CASSFTAEDNEQFF
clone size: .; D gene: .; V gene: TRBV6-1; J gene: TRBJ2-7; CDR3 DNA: TGTGCCAGCAGTGACCACCCCCACGAGCAGTACTTC; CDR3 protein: CASSDHPHEQYF
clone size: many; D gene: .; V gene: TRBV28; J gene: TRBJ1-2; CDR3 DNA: TGTGCCAGCACCCTATCCGACAGCATCTATGGCTACACCTTC; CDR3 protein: CASTLSDSIYGYTF